The TCR beta chain under discussion was sequenced for a study of T-cell reconstitution after alpha-beta-depleted transplantation in children. Study-wide results and caveats: Reports say that about two months after transplant, the alpha-beta T cells came out of several hundred graft clones that had expanded.

A TCRbeta library incorporating unique molecular identifiers was prepared. Via MiXCR, TCRdb re-called the PCR reads, giving one row per CDR3 protein. Of fewer than 750,000 distinct CDR3 sequences listed, 27% are singletons. Of note for this clonotype: Its antigen remains unidentified.

This TCR was sampled from a boy under two years old with Wiskott-Aldrich syndrome, due to receive a stem cell transplant. The material was PBMCs, obtained before TCRalphabeta/CD19-depleted stem cell transplant.

The CDR3 is CASSLDRGAGVHNEQFF. The CDR3 region has the DNA TGTGCCAGCAGCCTGGATCGTGGGGCGGGAGTCCACAATGAGCAGTTCTTC. This chain joins TRBV6-1 and TRBJ2-1, with 7 positions matching TRBD2. The CDR3 is 17 residues long. CDR1 and CDR2 (germline): MNHNS, SASEGT. J lost 5 bases, V lost 6 bases, and 16 bases had no gene match.